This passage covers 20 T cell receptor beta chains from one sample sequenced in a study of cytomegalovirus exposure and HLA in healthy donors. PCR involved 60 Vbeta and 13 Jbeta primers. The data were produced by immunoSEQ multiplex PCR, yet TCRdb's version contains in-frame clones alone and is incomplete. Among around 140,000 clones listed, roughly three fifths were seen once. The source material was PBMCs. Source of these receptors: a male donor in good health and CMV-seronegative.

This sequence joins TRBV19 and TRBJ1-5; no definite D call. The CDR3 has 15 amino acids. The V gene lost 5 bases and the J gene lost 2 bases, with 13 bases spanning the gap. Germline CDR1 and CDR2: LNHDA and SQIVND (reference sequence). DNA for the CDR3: TGTGCCAGTAGTGCCCCCCAGACTCGCAATCAGCCCCAGCATTTT. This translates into CASSAPQTRNQPQHF.

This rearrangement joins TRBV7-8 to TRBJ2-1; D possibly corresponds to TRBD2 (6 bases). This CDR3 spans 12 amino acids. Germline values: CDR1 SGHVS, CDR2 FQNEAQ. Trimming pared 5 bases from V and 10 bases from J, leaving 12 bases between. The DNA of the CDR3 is TGTGCCAGCAGCAAAGAAAGCGGGGAGCAGTTCTTC. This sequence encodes CASSKESGEQFF.

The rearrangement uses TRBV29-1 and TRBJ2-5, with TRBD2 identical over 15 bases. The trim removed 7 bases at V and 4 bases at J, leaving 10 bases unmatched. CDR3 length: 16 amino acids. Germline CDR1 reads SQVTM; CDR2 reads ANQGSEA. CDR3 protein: CSAGTSGGTRVETQYF. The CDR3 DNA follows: TGCAGCGCTGGGACTAGCGGGGGGACTCGGGTAGAGACCCAGTACTTC.

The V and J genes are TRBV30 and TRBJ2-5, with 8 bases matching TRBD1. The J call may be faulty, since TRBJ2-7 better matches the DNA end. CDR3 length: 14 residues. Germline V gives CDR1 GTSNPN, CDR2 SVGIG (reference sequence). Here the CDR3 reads CAWTQGARSYEQYF. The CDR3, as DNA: TGTGCCTGGACCCAGGGGGCGCGATCCTACGAGCAGTACTTC.

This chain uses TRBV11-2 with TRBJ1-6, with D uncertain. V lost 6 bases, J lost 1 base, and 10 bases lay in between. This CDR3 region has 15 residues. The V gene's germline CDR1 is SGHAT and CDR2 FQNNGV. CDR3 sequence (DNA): TGTGCCAGCAGTCAACCGGGGTCCTATAATTCACCCCTCCACTTT. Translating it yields CASSQPGSYNSPLHF.

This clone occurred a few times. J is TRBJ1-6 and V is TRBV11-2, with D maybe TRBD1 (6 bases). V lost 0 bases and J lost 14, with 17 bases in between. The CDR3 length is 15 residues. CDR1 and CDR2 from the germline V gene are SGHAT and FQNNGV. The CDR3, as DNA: TGTGCCAGCAGCTTAGATGGCAGGGGCCACGATACCCTCCACTTT. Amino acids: CASSLDGRGHDTLHF.

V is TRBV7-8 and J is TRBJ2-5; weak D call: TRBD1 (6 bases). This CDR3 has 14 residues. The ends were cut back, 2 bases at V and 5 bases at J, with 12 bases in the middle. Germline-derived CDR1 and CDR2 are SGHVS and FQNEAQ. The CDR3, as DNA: TGTGCCAGCAGCTTACAGGGGTTTCAGGAGACCCAGTACTTC. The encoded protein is CASSLQGFQETQYF.

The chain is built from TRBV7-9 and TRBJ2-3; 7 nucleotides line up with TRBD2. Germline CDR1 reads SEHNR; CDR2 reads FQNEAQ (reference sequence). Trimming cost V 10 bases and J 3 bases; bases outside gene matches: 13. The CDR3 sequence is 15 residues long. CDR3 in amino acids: CATPIAAGWTDTQYF. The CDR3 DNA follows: TGTGCCACCCCCATTGCAGCGGGGTGGACAGATACGCAGTATTTT.

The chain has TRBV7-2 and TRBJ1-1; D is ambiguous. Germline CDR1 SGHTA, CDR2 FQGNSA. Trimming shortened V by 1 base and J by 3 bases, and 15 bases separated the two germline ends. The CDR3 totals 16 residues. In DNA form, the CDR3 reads TGTGCCAGCAGCTTAGAGCGGGCAGCTCAAGACACTGAAGCTTTCTTT. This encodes CASSLERAAQDTEAFF.

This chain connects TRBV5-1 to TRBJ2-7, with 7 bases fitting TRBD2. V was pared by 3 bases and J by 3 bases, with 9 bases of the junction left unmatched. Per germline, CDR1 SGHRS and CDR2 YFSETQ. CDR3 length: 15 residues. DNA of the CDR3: TGCGCCAGCAGCTCGAGCGGGGTAACTCTCTACGAGCAGTACTTC. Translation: CASSSSGVTLYEQYF.

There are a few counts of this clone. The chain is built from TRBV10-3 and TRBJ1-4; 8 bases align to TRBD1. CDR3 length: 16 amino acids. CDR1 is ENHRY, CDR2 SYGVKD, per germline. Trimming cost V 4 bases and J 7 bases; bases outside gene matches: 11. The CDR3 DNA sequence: TGTGCCATCAGTGCGGAGGGAGGGGACAGGCTTGAAAAACTGTTTTTT. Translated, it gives CAISAEGGDRLEKLFF.

The CDR3 loop reads CASSQGVGSSNQPQHF. The CDR3 DNA follows: TGCGCCAGCAGCCAAGGTGTGGGTAGCAGCAATCAGCCCCAGCATTTT. V usage is TRBV4-1 and J usage is TRBJ1-5; D uncertain. Trimming took 1 base from V and 1 from J, leaving 11 bases between them. The germline gives CDR1 MGHRA, CDR2 YSYEKL. CDR3 length: 16 residues.

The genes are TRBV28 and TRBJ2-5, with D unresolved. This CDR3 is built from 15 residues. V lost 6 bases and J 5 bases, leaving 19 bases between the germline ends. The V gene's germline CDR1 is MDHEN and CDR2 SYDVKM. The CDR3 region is CASSSSSWAGETQYF. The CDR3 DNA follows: TGTGCCAGCAGCTCAAGCTCGTGGGCTGGGGAGACCCAGTACTTC.

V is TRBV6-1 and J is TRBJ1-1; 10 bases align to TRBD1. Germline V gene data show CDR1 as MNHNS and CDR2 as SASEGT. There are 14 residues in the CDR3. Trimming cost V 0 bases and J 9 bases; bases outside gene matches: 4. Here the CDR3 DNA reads TGTGCCAGCAGTGAAGCCTGGACAGGGGGACAAGCTTTCTTT. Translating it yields CASSEAWTGGQAFF.

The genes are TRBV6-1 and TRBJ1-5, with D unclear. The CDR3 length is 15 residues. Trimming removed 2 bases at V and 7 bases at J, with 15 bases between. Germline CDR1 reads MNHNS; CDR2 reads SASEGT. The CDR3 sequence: CASSEKFWGGQPQHF. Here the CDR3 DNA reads TGTGCCAGCAGTGAAAAATTCTGGGGAGGGCAGCCCCAGCATTTT.

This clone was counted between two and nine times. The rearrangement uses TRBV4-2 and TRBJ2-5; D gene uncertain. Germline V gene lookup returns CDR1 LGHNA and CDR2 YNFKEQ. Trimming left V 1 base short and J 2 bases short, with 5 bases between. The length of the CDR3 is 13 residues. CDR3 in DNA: TGTGCCAGCAGCCAAGGCGAACAAGAGACCCAGTACTTC. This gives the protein CASSQGEQETQYF.

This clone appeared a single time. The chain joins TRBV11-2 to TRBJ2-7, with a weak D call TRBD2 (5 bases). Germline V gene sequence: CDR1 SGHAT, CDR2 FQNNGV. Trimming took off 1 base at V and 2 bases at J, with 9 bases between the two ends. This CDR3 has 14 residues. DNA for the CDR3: TGTGCCAGCAGCTTAGGAGGGATTCCCTACGAGCAGTACTTC. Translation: CASSLGGIPYEQYF.

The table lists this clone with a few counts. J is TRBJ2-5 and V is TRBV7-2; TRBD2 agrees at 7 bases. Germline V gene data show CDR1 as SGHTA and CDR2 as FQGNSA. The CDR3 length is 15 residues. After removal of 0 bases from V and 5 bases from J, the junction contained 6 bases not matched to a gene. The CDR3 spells CASSLAGLAVETQYF. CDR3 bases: TGTGCCAGCAGCTTAGCCGGTCTAGCGGTGGAGACCCAGTACTTC.

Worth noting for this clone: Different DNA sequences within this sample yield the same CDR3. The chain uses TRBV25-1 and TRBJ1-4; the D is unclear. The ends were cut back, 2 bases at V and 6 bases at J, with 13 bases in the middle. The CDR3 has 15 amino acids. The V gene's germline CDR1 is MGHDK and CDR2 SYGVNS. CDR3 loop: CASSEIRGRDEKLFF. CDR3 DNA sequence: TGTGCCAGCAGTGAAATACGCGGTCGGGATGAAAAACTGTTTTTT. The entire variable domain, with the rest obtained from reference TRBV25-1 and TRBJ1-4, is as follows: EADIYQTPRYLVIGTGKKITLECSQTMGHDKMYWYQQDPGMELHLIHYSYGVNSTEKGDLSSESTVSRIRTEHFPLTLESARPSHTSQYLCASSEIRGRDEKLFFGSGTQLSVL.

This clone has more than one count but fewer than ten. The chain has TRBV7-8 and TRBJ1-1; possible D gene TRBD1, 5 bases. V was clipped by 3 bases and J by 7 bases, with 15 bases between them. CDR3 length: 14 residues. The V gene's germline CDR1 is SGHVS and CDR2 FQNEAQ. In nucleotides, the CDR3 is TGTGCCAGCAGCTTTGTCGTGGGGCCTAGTGAAGCTTTCTTT. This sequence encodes CASSFVVGPSEAFF.